The next 6 T cell receptor beta chains were all read from a single sample in a study of response to subunit inactivated influenza vaccine. MiXCR, applied by TCRdb to the RT-PCR reads, yields one record per CDR3 protein. The profile shows 500,000 to 600,000 distinct CDR3 sequences, about 14% of them singletons. The material was PBMCs from blood, obtained 12 days after vaccination. These receptors originate from a man aged 50-59 years who received an inactivated influenza vaccine.

The gene calls are TRBV7-2 and TRBJ2-7; possibly TRBD2 for D (6 bases). The CDR3 loop spans 13 amino acids. Trimming shortened V by 9 bases and J by 0 bases, and 12 bases separated the two germline ends. From germline, CDR1 is SGHTA and CDR2 FQGNSA. The CDR3 here is CASTGSVSYEQYF. The CDR3 nucleotides read TGTGCCAGTACCGGGAGCGTCTCCTACGAGCAGTACTTC.

This clonotype was seen only a few times. The V call is TRBV10-3, the J call TRBJ1-5; unclear D gene. CDR1 and CDR2 (germline): ENHRY, SYGVKD. Trimming took 6 bases from V and 5 from J, leaving 11 bases between them. The CDR3 is made up of 13 amino acids. Here the CDR3 reads CAISPGRDQPQHF. As DNA, the CDR3 is TGTGCCATCAGCCCGGGAAGGGATCAGCCCCAGCATTTT.

This clonotype was detected many times. The V and J genes are TRBV5-1 and TRBJ2-7; D remains unclear. The CDR3 runs to 12 residues. Germline V lookup: CDR1 SGHRS, CDR2 YFSETQ. Trimming cost V 5 bases and J 2 bases, with 8 bases left between them. CDR3 sequence (DNA): TGCGCCAGCAGAGACAACCCCTACGAGCAGTACTTC. Amino acid sequence: CASRDNPYEQYF.

This clonotype was seen more than once but under ten times. This chain joins TRBV20-1 and TRBJ2-1, with TRBD1 matching over 7 bases. This CDR3 is 15 amino acids long. The germline gives CDR1 DFQATT, CDR2 SNEGSKA (reference sequence). With V trimmed by 6 bases and J by 3 bases, 11 bases remained unmatched. The CDR3 nucleotides are TGCAGTGCCTCAAGGGCAGGGGGTCTCTACAATGAGCAGTTCTTC. Its protein is CSASRAGGLYNEQFF.

This clonotype occurred a few times. The chain couples TRBV24-1 to TRBJ2-2, with D hard to call. There are 12 residues in the CDR3. With 5 bases removed from V and 3 bases from J, the gap between germline ends came to 3 bases. CDR1 and CDR2 from the germline V gene are KGHDR and SFDVKD. The CDR3 region is CATSGDTGELFF. DNA for the CDR3: TGTGCCACCAGTGGGGACACCGGGGAGCTGTTTTTT.

V and J are TRBV11-2 and TRBJ1-6, with D possibly being TRBD1 (5 bases). The V gene lost 1 base and the J gene lost 2 bases, with 6 bases spanning the gap. The CDR3 has 15 amino acids. The V gene's germline CDR1 is SGHAT and CDR2 FQNNGV. CDR3 residues: CASSLGRAYNSPLHF. The CDR3 DNA sequence: TGTGCCAGCAGCTTAGGCAGGGCCTATAATTCACCCCTCCACTTT.